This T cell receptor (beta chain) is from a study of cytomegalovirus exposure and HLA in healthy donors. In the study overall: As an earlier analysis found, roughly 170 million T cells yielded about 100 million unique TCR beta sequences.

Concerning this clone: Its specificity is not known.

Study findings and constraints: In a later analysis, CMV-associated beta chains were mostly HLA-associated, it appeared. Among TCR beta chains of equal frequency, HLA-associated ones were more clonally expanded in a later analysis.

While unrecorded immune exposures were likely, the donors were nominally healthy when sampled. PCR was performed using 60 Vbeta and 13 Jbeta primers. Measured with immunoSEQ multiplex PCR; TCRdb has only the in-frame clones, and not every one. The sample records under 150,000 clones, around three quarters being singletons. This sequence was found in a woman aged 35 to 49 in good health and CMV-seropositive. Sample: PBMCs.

DNA for the CDR3: TGTGCCTGGACCCAAAGGGGATTCTCTGGAAACACCATATATTTT. Its translation is CAWTQRGFSGNTIYF. The chain uses TRBV30 and TRBJ1-3, with D perhaps TRBD1 (5 bases). This CDR3 has 15 amino acids. Germline V gives CDR1 GTSNPN, CDR2 SVGIG (reference sequence). V was shortened by 4 bases and J by 0 bases, with 13 bases between the two germline ends.